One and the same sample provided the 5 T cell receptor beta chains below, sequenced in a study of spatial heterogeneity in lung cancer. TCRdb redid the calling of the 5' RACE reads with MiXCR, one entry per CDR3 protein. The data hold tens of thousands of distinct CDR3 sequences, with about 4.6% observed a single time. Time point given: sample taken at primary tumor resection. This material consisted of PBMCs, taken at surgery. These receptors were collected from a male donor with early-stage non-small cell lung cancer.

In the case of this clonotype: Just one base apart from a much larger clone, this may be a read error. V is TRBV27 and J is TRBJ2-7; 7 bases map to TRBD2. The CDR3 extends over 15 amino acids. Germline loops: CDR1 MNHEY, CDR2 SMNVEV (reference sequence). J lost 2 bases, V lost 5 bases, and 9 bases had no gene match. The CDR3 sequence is CASSSGDRKAYEQYF. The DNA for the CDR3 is TGTGCCAGCAGTAGCGGGGACCGTAAAGCCTACGAGCAGTACTTC.

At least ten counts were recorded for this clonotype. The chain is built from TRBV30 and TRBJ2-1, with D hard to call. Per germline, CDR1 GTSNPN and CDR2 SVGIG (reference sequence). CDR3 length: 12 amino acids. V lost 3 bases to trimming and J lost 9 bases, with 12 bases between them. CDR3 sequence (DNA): TGTGCCTGGAGCGAGCCTGGCCCTGAGCAGTTCTTC. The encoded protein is CAWSEPGPEQFF.

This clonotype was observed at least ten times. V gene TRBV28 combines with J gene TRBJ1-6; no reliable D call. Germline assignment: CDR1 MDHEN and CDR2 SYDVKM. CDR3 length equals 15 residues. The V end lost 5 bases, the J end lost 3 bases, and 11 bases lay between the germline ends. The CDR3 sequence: CASSADGRYNSPLHF. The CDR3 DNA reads TGTGCCAGCAGTGCTGACGGCCGCTATAATTCACCCCTCCACTTT. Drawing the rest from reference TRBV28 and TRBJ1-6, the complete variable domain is DVKVTQSSRYLVKRTGEKVFLECVQDMDHENMFWYRQDPGLGLRLIYFSYDVKMKEKGDIPEGYSVSREKKERFSLILESASTNQTSMYLCASSADGRYNSPLHFGNGTRLTVT.

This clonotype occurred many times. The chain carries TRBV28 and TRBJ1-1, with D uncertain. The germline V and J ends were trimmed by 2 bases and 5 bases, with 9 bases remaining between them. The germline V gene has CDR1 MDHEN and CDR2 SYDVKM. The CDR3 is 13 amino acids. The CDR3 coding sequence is TGTGCCAGCAGTTTAGGATACGGGACTGAAGCTTTCTTT. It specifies CASSLGYGTEAFF.

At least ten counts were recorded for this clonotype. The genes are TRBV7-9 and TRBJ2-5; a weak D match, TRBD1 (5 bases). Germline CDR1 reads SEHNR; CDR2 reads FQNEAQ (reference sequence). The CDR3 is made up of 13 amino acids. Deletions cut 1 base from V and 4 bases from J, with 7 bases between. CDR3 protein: CASSLGQLETQYF. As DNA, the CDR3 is TGTGCCAGCAGCTTAGGACAGTTAGAGACCCAGTACTTC.